Presented here are 16 T cell receptor beta chains from one specimen sequenced in a study of PD-L1 blockade in urothelial cancer. Described time point: pretreatment peripheral blood. The assay was immunoSEQ multiplex PCR, and TCRdb's table has in-frame clones only and misses some. The sample includes about 52,000 clones, about 75% of them seen just once. Specimen: PBMCs, collected around atezolizumab (anti-PD-L1) treatment. These receptors were taken from a man aged 70-80 years with urothelial cancer.

This rearrangement joins TRBV11-2 to TRBJ2-1, with 7 positions matching TRBD1. The CDR3 is made up of 17 amino acids. V gave up 0 bases and J gave up 5 bases; unmatched junction bases: 10. Germline lookup yields CDR1 SGHAT and CDR2 FQNNGV. CDR3 protein: CASSLDRQGPVDNEQFF. CDR3 coding DNA: TGTGCCAGCAGCTTAGATCGACAGGGACCCGTCGACAATGAGCAGTTCTTC.

The chain is built from TRBV5-1 and TRBJ2-5; the D gene is possibly TRBD2 (7 bases). The CDR3 totals 17 residues. Germline CDR1 is SGHRS and CDR2 is YFSETQ. V shed 3 bases and J shed 5 bases, with 23 bases lying between them. The chain's CDR3 is CASSSGSKQGGGETQYF. CDR3 bases: TGCGCCAGCAGCTCCGGAAGCAAACAGGGAGGGGGGGAGACCCAGTACTTC. The full variable domain, its missing parts supplied by reference TRBV5-1 and TRBJ2-5, is KAGVTQTPRYLIKTRGQQVTLSCSPISGHRSVSWYQQTPGQGLQFLFEYFSETQRNKGNFPGRFSGRQFSNSRSEMNVSTLELGDSALYLCASSSGSKQGGGETQYFGPGTRLLVL.

The chain uses TRBV7-9 and TRBJ2-7; 7 bases fit TRBD2. Unmatched junction bases numbered 11, after V lost 3 bases and J lost 6 bases. The CDR3 has 15 amino acids. The germline CDR1 and CDR2 sequences are SEHNR and FQNEAQ (reference sequence). CDR3 sequence (DNA): TGTGCCAGCAGCTTCGGCGGGAGCGGGTCCGGCGAGCAGTACTTC. Protein: CASSFGGSGSGEQYF.

V gene TRBV5-1 combines with J gene TRBJ1-2, with a weak D call TRBD1 (5 bases). The CDR3 runs 12 residues. CDR1 and CDR2 from the germline V gene are SGHRS and YFSETQ. Trimming took 4 bases from V and 8 from J, leaving 12 bases between them. The CDR3 loop reads CASSPYWGGYTF. The CDR3 DNA is TGCGCCAGCAGCCCGTATTGGGGCGGCTACACCTTC.

This clone turned up a few times. V is TRBV6-5 and J is TRBJ2-3; a weak D match, TRBD2 (6 bases). Trimming shortened V by 0 bases and J by 1 base, and 11 bases separated the two germline ends. This CDR3 comprises 16 residues. Germline V gene data show CDR1 as MNHEY and CDR2 as SVGAGI. CDR3 sequence (DNA): TGTGCCAGCAGTTACTCGACGGGAGTGCGCACAGATACGCAGTATTTT. This codes for CASSYSTGVRTDTQYF.

The gene calls are TRBV10-3 and TRBJ2-1, with 10 bases matching TRBD2. Germline assignment: CDR1 ENHRY and CDR2 SYGVKD. The junction had 5 bases not matched to a gene; V was cut back by 6 bases and J by 6 bases. This CDR3 spans 14 amino acids. CDR3 sequence: CAIRAGGPGNEQFF. CDR3 bases: TGTGCCATCAGAGCGGGAGGGCCGGGCAATGAGCAGTTCTTC.

The chain couples TRBV15 to TRBJ1-1; TRBD1 aligns across 9 bases. The CDR3 contains 17 residues. CDR1 LNHNV and CDR2 YYDKDF come from the germline V gene (reference sequence). Trimming at V came to 3 bases and at J to 0 bases, leaving 8 bases not matched to a gene. The CDR3 DNA follows: TGTGCCACCAGCAGGACTCTGGGGACAGGGCTGAACACTGAAGCTTTCTTT. It specifies CATSRTLGTGLNTEAFF.

This sequence joins TRBV7-3 and TRBJ2-3, with 9 bases aligning to TRBD1. CDR1 SGHTA and CDR2 FQGTGA come from the germline V gene. This CDR3 has 17 residues. J was trimmed by 8 bases and V by 2 bases; bases with no gene match: 14. CDR3 amino acids: CASSLGASGQGLSTQYF. The CDR3 DNA is TGTGCCAGCAGCTTAGGAGCGAGCGGACAGGGGCTGAGTACGCAGTATTTT.

Remarks on this clone: The sample holds other DNA sequences that translate to the same CDR3. As DNA, the CDR3 is TGCGCCAGCAGCCAAGATGCGGGGAGCTCCTACAATGAGCAGTTCTTC. Amino acids: CASSQDAGSSYNEQFF. The rearrangement links TRBV4-1 to TRBJ2-1; the D gene is possibly TRBD2 (6 bases). There are 16 residues in the CDR3. The V end was cut by 0 bases, the J end by 0 bases, with 9 bases between. CDR1 is MGHRA, CDR2 YSYEKL, per germline.

The rearrangement uses TRBV4-3 and TRBJ1-5, with D possibly TRBD1 on 5 matching bases. Trimming removed 0 bases from V and 2 bases from J, with 8 bases in between. The germline gives CDR1 LGHNA, CDR2 YSLEER. CDR3 length: 15 residues. CDR3 protein: CASSQDSGRNQPQHF. As DNA, the CDR3 is TGCGCCAGCAGCCAAGATTCAGGGCGCAATCAGCCCCAGCATTTT.

This clone occurred once. The chain links TRBV4-1 to TRBJ1-1; maybe TRBD1 (5 bases). Trimming shortened V by 5 bases and J by 1 base, and 17 bases separated the two germline ends. CDR1 and CDR2 from the germline V gene are MGHRA and YSYEKL. This CDR3 is built from 16 residues. CDR3 in amino acids: CASSSGGGSRNTEAFF. DNA of the CDR3: TGCGCCAGCAGCTCCGGGGGGGGAAGTAGGAACACTGAAGCTTTCTTT.

The rearrangement uses TRBV27 and TRBJ2-3, with no clear D. The CDR3 consists of 13 residues. The V and J ends lost 2 bases and 3 bases respectively, with 6 bases between them. Germline CDR1 and CDR2: MNHEY and SMNVEV (reference sequence). CDR3 DNA: TGTGCCAGCAGTTTAACGGTTACAGATACGCAGTATTTT. Translated, it gives CASSLTVTDTQYF.

V gene TRBV5-4 combines with J gene TRBJ1-1, with TRBD1 matching 8 bases. The CDR3 sequence is 16 residues long. The germline gives CDR1 SGHNT, CDR2 YYREEE (reference sequence). Trimming cost V 5 bases and J 2 bases; bases outside gene matches: 11. CDR3 in DNA: TGTGCCAGCAGTCACGGACGGGACAGGTCTAACACTGAAGCTTTCTTT. Its translation: CASSHGRDRSNTEAFF.

The CDR3 coding sequence is TGTGCCAGCAGCCAAAAAGGGGCCCTGGAAGAGACCCAGTACTTC. This gives the protein CASSQKGALEETQYF. The chain has TRBV7-3 and TRBJ2-5; perhaps TRBD1 as D (5 bases). Germline V gene lookup returns CDR1 SGHTA and CDR2 FQGTGA. The CDR3 runs 15 residues. V lost 5 bases and J 3 bases, leaving 16 bases between the germline ends.

This clone was counted a single time. The genes are TRBV2 and TRBJ2-3; D gene unclear. CDR1 SNHLY and CDR2 FYNNEI come from the germline V gene. V dropped 6 bases and J dropped 0 bases, with 10 bases sitting between them. The CDR3 runs to 14 residues. The DNA of the CDR3 is TGTGCCAGCAGGAGTTCTTGGAGCACAGATACGCAGTATTTT. It is translated as CASRSSWSTDTQYF.

This sequence joins TRBV7-3 and TRBJ2-2; 9 bases are a match to TRBD2. Trimming took 5 bases from V and 5 from J; bases not matched to a gene: 9. This CDR3 is built from 16 residues. CDR1 and CDR2 (germline): SGHTA, FQGTGA. The CDR3 loop reads CASSGRSGSRTGELFF. Written as DNA, the CDR3 is TGTGCCAGCAGCGGGCGTAGCGGGAGTAGAACCGGGGAGCTGTTTTTT.